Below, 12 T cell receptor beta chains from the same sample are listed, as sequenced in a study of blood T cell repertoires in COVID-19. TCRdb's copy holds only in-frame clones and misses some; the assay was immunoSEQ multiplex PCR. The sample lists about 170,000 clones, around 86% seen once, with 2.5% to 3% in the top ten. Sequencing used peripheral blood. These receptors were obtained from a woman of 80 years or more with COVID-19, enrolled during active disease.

CDR3 DNA: TGCAGTGCTAGTCCGGGTAACACTGAAGCTTTCTTT. It yields the protein CSASPGNTEAFF. J is TRBJ1-1 and V is TRBV20-1; D is unclear. CDR3 length: 12 residues. V was trimmed by 3 bases and J by 2 bases, leaving 7 bases between them. Germline CDR1 DFQATT, CDR2 SNEGSKA (reference sequence).

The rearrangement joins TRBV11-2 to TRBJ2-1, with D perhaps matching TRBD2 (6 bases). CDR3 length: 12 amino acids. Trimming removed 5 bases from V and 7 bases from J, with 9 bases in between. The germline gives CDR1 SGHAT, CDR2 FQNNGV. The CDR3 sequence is CASSHGRNEQFF. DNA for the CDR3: TGTGCCAGCAGCCACGGGAGAAATGAGCAGTTCTTC.

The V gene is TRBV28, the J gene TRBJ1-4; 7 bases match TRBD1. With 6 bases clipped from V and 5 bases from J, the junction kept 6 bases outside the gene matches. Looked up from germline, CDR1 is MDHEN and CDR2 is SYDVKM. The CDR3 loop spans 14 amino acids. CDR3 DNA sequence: TGTGCCAGCAGCTCAACAGGGGAAAATGAAAAACTGTTTTTT. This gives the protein CASSSTGENEKLFF.

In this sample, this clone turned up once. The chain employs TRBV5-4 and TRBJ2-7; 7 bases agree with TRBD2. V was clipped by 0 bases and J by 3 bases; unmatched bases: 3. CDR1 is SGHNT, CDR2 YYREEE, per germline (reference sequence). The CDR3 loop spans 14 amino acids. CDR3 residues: CASSLGTSGYEQYF. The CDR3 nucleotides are TGTGCCAGCAGCTTGGGGACTAGTGGCTACGAGCAGTACTTC.

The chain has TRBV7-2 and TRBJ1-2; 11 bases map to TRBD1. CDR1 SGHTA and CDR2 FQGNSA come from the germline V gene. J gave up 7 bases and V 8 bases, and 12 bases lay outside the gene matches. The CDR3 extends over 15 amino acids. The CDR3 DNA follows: TGTGCCAGCGGAGGATGGGACAGGGGGAGTAGTGGCTACACCTTC. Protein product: CASGGWDRGSSGYTF.

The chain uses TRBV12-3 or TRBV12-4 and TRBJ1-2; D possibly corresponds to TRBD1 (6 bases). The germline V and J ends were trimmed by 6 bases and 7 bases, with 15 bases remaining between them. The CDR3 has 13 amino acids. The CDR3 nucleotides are TGTGCCAGCAGCGTAAACAGGGAGGGTGGCTACACCTTC. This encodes CASSVNREGGYTF.

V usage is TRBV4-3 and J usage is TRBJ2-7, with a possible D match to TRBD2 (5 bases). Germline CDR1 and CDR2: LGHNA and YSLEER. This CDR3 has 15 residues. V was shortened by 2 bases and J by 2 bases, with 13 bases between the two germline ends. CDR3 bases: TGCGCCAGCAGCCAATCTGCACGGGGTACCTACGAGCAGTACTTC. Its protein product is CASSQSARGTYEQYF.

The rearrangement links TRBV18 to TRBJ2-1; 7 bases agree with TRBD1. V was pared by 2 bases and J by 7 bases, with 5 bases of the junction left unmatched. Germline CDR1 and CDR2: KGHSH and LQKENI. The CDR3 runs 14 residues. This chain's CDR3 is CASSPETGWNEQFF. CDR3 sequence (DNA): TGTGCCAGCTCACCAGAGACAGGGTGGAATGAGCAGTTCTTC.

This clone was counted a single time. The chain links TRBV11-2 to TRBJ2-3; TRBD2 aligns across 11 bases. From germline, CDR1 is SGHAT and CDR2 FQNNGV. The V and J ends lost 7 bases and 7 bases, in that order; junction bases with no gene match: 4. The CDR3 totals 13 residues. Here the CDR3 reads CASTQTSGNTQYF. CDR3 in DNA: TGTGCCAGCACCCAGACTAGCGGGAATACGCAGTATTTT.

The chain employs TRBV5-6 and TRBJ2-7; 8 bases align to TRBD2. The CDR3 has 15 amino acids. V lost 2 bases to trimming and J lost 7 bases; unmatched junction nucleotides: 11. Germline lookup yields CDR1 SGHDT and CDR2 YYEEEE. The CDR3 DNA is TGTGCCAGCAGCTTAAGCGGGAGCGCCAATTTAGAGCAGTACTTC. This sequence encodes CASSLSGSANLEQYF.

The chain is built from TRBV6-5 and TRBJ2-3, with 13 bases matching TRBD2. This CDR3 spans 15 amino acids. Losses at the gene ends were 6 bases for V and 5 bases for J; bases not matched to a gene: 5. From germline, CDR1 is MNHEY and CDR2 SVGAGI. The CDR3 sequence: CASSGLAGALDTQYF. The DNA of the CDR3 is TGTGCCAGCAGCGGACTAGCGGGAGCGTTAGATACGCAGTATTTT.

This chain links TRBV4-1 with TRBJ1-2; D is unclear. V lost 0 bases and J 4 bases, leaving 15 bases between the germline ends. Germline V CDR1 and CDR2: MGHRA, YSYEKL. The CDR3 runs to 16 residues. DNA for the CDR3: TGCGCCAGCAGCCAAGAAGAACTGTCTCGTGTCTATGGCTACACCTTC. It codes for CASSQEELSRVYGYTF.